This is a list of T cell receptor beta chains from one sample in a study of T cells in Graves' hyperthyroidism and ophthalmopathy. One entry per CDR3 protein, called by TCRdb with MiXCR from the multiplex PCR reads. The table records around 340,000 distinct CDR3 sequences, approximately 18% of them present only once. The sequencing input was blood. The receptors derive from a woman between 50 and 59 years old with Graves' hyperthyroidism. Both conserved end residues are part of each CDR3. The D gene is left open where the match is weak. Clone size is not always given. Where it is, it says once, few, many or a class for expanded clones.

TRBV4-1	NA	NA	TRBJ2-7	11	TGCGCCAGCAGCCAAGGTCTTACGCAGTACTTC	CASSQGLTQYF
TRBV29-1	few	NA	TRBJ1-4	14	TGCAGCGCCTCGGGAGGAGCAACTAATGAAAAACTGTTTTTT	CSASGGATNEKLFF
TRBV5-6	NA	TRBD1	TRBJ2-1	18	TGTGCCAGCAGCTTAGACGGCCGGGACAGACGGTCCTACAATGAGCAGTTCTTC	CASSLDGRDRRSYNEQFF
TRBV11-2	NA	NA	TRBJ2-2	14	TGTGCCAGCAGCTTCAGGCCGAACACCGGGGAGCTGTTTTTT	CASSFRPNTGELFF
TRBV2	many	NA	TRBJ1-1	15	TGTGCCAGCATATCGGAAGAGGGGATGAACACTGAAGCTTTCTTT	CASISEEGMNTEAFF
TRBV11-2	many	NA	TRBJ2-3	17	TGTGCCAGCAGCCCCACACAGTCCGCGGGCAGCACAGATACGCAGTATTTT	CASSPTQSAGSTDTQYF
TRBV6-4	NA	TRBD2	TRBJ2-2	16	TGTGCCAGCAGTGAGTTGGTAGCGGGAACCACCGGGGAGCTGTTTTTT	CASSELVAGTTGELFF
TRBV24-1	NA	NA	TRBJ2-1	13	TGTGCCACCAGTGGGGGTAGTGCCCATGAGCAGTTCTTC	CATSGGSAHEQFF
TRBV2	few	NA	TRBJ2-5	11	TGTGCCGGACGACTCCAAGAGACCCAGTACTTC	CAGRLQETQYF
TRBV6-1	many	NA	TRBJ1-5	15	TGTGCCAGCAGTGAAAGCAGGTTGTGGACTCAGCCCCAGCATTTT	CASSESRLWTQPQHF
TRBV20-1	many	TRBD2	TRBJ2-3	14	TGCAGTGCCACTAGCGGGGGGGCCGGAGATACGCAGTATTTT	CSATSGGAGDTQYF
TRBV27	many	NA	TRBJ2-3	15	TGTGCCAGCAGTTTATCGATCGGGATAGCAGATACGCAGTATTTT	CASSLSIGIADTQYF
TRBV7-2	NA	NA	TRBJ2-6	15	TGTGCCAGCAGCTTACAGGGACTTGGGGCCAACGTCCTGACTTTC	CASSLQGLGANVLTF
TRBV27	NA	NA	TRBJ1-5	12	TGTGCCAGCAGTTTTCATGGTCAGCCCCAGCATTTT	CASSFHGQPQHF
TRBV20-1	NA	NA	TRBJ2-3	15	TGCAGTGCTAGAGCTCCCCCTCCAGGGACAGATACGCAGTATTTT	CSARAPPPGTDTQYF
TRBV20-1	few	TRBD1	TRBJ2-1	16	TGCAGTGCTAGTTCCCCCCGCCGACAGGGGGCCGAAGAGCAGTTCTTC	CSASSPRRQGAEEQFF
TRBV12-3/TRBV12-4	many	TRBD1	TRBJ2-5	12	TGTGCCAGCAGGGTCGGGACAGGGCCCCTGTACTTC	CASRVGTGPLYF